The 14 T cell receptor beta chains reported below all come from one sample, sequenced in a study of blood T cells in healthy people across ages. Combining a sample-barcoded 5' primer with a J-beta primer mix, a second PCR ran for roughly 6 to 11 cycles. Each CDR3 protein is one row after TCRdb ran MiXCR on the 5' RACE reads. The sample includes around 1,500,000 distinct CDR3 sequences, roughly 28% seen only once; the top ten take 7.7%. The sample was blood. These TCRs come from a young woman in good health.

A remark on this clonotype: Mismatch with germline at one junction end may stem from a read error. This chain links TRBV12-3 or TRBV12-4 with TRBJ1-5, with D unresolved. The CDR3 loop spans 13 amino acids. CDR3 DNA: TGTGCCGGCAGTTTAACAGCAATTCAGCCCCAGCATTTT. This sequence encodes CAGSLTAIQPQHF.

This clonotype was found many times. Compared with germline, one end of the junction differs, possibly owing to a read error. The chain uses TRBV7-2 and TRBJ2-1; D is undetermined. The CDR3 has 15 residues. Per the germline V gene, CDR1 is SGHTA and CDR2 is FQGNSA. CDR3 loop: CASSSRGGSYNEQFF. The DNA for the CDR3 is TGCGCCAGCAGCTCCCGCGGTGGGTCCTACAATGAGCAGTTCTTC.

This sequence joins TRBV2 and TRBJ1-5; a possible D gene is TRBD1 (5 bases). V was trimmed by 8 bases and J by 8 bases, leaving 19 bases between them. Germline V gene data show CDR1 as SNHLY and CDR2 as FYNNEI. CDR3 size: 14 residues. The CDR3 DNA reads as TGTGCCAGCTCCAATGCGGGGACGAATAAGCCCCAGCATTTT. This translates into CASSNAGTNKPQHF. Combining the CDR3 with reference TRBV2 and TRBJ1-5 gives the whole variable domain EPEVTQTPSHQVTQMGQEVILRCVPISNHLYFYWYRQILGQKVEFLVSFYNNEISEKSEIFDDQFSVERPDGSNFTLKIRSTKLEDSAMYFCASSNAGTNKPQHFGDGTRLSIL.

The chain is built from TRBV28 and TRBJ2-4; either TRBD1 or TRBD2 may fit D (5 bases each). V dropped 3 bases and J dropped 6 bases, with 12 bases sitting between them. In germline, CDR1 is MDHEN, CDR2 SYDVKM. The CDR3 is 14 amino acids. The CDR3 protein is CASSFPGRPNIQYF. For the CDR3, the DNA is TGTGCCAGCAGTTTTCCGGGGCGACCAAACATTCAGTACTTC.

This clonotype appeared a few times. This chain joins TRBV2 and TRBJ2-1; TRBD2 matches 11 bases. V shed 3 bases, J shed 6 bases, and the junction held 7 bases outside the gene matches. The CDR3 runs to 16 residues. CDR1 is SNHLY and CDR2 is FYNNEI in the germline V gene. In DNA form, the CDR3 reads TGTGCCAGCAGTGATTACGGCCTAGCGGGAGGCAATGAGCAGTTCTTC. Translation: CASSDYGLAGGNEQFF.

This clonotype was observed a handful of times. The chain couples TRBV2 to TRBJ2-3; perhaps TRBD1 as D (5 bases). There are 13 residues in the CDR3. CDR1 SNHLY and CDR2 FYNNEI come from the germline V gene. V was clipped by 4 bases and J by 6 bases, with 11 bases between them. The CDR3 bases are TGTGCCAGCAGTGTATCGACAGCGGATACGCAGTATTTT. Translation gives CASSVSTADTQYF. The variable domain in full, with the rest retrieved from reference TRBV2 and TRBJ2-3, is EPEVTQTPSHQVTQMGQEVILRCVPISNHLYFYWYRQILGQKVEFLVSFYNNEISEKSEIFDDQFSVERPDGSNFTLKIRSTKLEDSAMYFCASSVSTADTQYFGPGTRLTVL.

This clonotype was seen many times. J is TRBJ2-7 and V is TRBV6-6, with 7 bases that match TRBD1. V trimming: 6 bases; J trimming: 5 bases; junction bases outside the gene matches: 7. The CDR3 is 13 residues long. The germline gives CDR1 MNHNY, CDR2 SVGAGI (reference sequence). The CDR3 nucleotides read TGTGCCAGCAGACCCAACAGGGGTCACGAGCAGTACTTC. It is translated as CASRPNRGHEQYF.

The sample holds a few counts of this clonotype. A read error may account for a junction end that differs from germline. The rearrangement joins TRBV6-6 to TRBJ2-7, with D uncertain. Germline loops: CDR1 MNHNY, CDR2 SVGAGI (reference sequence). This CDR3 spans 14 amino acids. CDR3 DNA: TGTACCAGCAGTTCCTATGGGGTAGCTCCCGAGCAGTACTTC. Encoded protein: CTSSSYGVAPEQYF.

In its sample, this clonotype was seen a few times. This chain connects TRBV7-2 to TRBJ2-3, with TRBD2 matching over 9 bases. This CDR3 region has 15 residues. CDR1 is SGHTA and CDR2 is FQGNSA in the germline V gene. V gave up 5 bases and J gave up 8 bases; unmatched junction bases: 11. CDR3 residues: CASSQGGTSPVTQYF. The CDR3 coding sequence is TGTGCCAGCAGCCAGGGGGGGACTAGCCCTGTTACGCAGTATTTT.

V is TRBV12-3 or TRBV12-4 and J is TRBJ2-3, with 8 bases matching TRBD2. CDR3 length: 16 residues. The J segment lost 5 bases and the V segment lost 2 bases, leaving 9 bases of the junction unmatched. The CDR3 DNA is TGTGCCAGCAGTTTACATCCGGGAGGGCCGGTAGATACGCAGTATTTT. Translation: CASSLHPGGPVDTQYF.

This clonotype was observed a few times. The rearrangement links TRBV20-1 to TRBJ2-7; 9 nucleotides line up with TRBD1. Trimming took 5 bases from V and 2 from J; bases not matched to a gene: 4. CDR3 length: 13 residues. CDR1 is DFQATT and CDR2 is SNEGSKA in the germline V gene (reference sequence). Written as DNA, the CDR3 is TGCAGTGCTGGACAGGGGTCCCCCTACGAGCAGTACTTC. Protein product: CSAGQGSPYEQYF.

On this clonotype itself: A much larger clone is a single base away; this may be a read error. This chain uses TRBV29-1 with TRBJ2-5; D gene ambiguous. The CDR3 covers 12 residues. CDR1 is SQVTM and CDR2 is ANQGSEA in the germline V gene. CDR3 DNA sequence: TGCAGCGAGAGCCATATACAAGGGACCCAGTACTTC. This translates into CSESHIQGTQYF.

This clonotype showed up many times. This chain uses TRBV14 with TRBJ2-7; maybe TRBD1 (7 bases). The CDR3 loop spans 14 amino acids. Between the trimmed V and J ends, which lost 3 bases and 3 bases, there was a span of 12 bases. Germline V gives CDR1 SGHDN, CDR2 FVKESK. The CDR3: CASSHRQGGYEQYF. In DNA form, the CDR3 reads TGTGCCAGCAGCCATCGACAGGGAGGCTACGAGCAGTACTTC.

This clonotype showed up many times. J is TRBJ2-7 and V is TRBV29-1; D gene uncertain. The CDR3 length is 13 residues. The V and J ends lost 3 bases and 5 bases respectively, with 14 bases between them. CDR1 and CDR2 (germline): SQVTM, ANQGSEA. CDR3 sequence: CSVEKDESNEQYF. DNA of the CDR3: TGCAGCGTTGAGAAGGACGAGTCTAACGAGCAGTACTTC.